These 31 T cell receptor beta chains were all obtained from the same sample, sequenced in a study of blood T cell repertoires in COVID-19. TCRdb keeps only in-frame clones here, not all; method: immunoSEQ multiplex PCR. The sample includes fewer than 50,000 clones, 70% to 90% of them seen just once. Sequencing was performed on peripheral blood. All receptors derive from a man aged 55 to 69 with COVID-19, enrolled during active disease.

The CDR3 region has the DNA TGCAGCGTTTCGGGAGGGAATGACCCTGGCTACACCTTC. It is translated as CSVSGGNDPGYTF. This chain uses TRBV29-1 with TRBJ1-2; D remains unclear. Germline V gives CDR1 SQVTM, CDR2 ANQGSEA. The CDR3 length is 13 residues. V dropped 5 bases and J dropped 7 bases, with 17 bases sitting between them.

The V gene is TRBV7-9, the J gene TRBJ2-1, with a possible D match to TRBD2 (6 bases). The germline V gene encodes CDR1 SEHNR and CDR2 FQNEAQ (reference sequence). The CDR3 runs to 15 residues. V gave up 5 bases and J gave up 8 bases, with 19 bases separating them. The CDR3 nucleotides read TGTGCCAGCAGCGGAAAGACTAGTGCGGACGATGAGCAGTTCTTC. It translates to CASSGKTSADDEQFF.

This chain links TRBV28 with TRBJ2-1, with 7 bases matching TRBD2. The CDR3 is 15 residues long. Germline CDR1 MDHEN, CDR2 SYDVKM. The junction had 9 bases not matched to a gene; V was cut back by 3 bases and J by 7 bases. CDR3 region: CASSFLSGGSNEQFF. CDR3 nucleotides: TGTGCCAGCAGTTTTCTTTCGGGCGGGAGTAATGAGCAGTTCTTC.

The chain combines TRBV20-1 with TRBJ2-5, with 7 bases matching TRBD1. The germline gives CDR1 DFQATT, CDR2 SNEGSKA (reference sequence). The CDR3 spans 11 residues. The CDR3 coding sequence is TGCAGAACAGGGACAGAAGAGACCCAGTACTTC. Encoded protein: CRTGTEETQYF.

This chain connects TRBV3-1 (or the pseudogene TRBV3-2) to TRBJ2-5; 14 bases are a match to TRBD2. This CDR3 contains 16 residues. The germline V gene has CDR1 LGHDT and CDR2 YNNKEL (reference sequence). The trim removed 4 bases at V and 4 bases at J, leaving 5 bases unmatched. CDR3 protein: CASSPAGLAGVETQYF. CDR3 DNA: TGTGCCAGCAGCCCAGCGGGACTAGCGGGAGTAGAGACCCAGTACTTC.

V gene TRBV7-2 combines with J gene TRBJ1-4, with D uncertain. CDR1 SGHTA and CDR2 FQGNSA come from the germline V gene. The CDR3 has 13 amino acids. Trimming took off 3 bases at V and 8 bases at J, with 10 bases between the two ends. The CDR3 loop reads CASSLGPAEKLFF. CDR3 nucleotide sequence: TGTGCCAGCAGCTTGGGCCCAGCCGAAAAACTGTTTTTT.

The chain is built from TRBV19 and TRBJ2-3; D gene uncertain. Trimming pared 6 bases from V and 5 bases from J, leaving 15 bases between. The CDR3 has 14 amino acids. Germline V gives CDR1 LNHDA, CDR2 SQIVND (reference sequence). As DNA, the CDR3 is TGTGCCAGTAGCGACCTAGGCGTCGGAGATACGCAGTATTTT. Translated: CASSDLGVGDTQYF.

V gene TRBV2 combines with J gene TRBJ2-1; 9 nucleotides align to TRBD2. V shed 3 bases, J shed 4 bases, and the junction held 10 bases outside the gene matches. Germline V gives CDR1 SNHLY, CDR2 FYNNEI. The CDR3 covers 17 residues. The CDR3 DNA reads as TGTGCCAGCAGTGAGGGCCTCCTAGCGGGATCATACAATGAGCAGTTCTTC. It codes for CASSEGLLAGSYNEQFF.

The chain uses TRBV4-2 and TRBJ1-2; tentatively, D is TRBD1 (6 bases). The CDR3 runs 17 residues. V shed 3 bases and J shed 2 bases, with 19 bases lying between them. From germline, CDR1 is LGHNA and CDR2 YNFKEQ. The DNA for the CDR3 is TGTGCCAGCAGCCAGGATAGCTCAGGGGCCTCCAACTATGGCTACACCTTC. Translating gives CASSQDSSGASNYGYTF.

V usage is TRBV27 and J usage is TRBJ2-1, with TRBD2 matching 9 bases. Germline trimming cut 6 bases from V and 2 bases from J; bases unmatched to any gene: 5. The CDR3 length is 15 residues. In germline, CDR1 is MNHEY, CDR2 SMNVEV (reference sequence). CDR3 region: CASRPTSGTYNEQFF. The CDR3, as DNA: TGTGCCAGCAGGCCGACTAGCGGAACCTACAATGAGCAGTTCTTC.

The chain is built from TRBV7-8 and TRBJ1-2; tentative D call: TRBD1 (5 bases). CDR3 length: 13 amino acids. From germline, CDR1 is SGHVS and CDR2 FQNEAQ. Between the trimmed V and J ends, which lost 4 bases and 7 bases, there was a span of 13 bases. Written as DNA, the CDR3 is TGTGCCAGCAGCTCCGGGGGGTTGCGTGGCTACACCTTC. It encodes CASSSGGLRGYTF.

CDR3 sequence (DNA): TGTGCCAGCAGCGTAGAGGTACTAGCGGTAGGGACCGGGGAGCTGTTTTTT. Translating gives CASSVEVLAVGTGELFF. The chain joins TRBV9 to TRBJ2-2, with 8 bases that match TRBD2. J gave up 5 bases and V 0 bases, and 9 bases lay outside the gene matches. This CDR3 comprises 17 residues. Germline V gene lookup returns CDR1 SGDLS and CDR2 YYNGEE.

The chain combines TRBV10-3 with TRBJ1-1, with D maybe TRBD1 (5 bases). V was pared by 3 bases and J by 4 bases, with 15 bases between. Germline values: CDR1 ENHRY, CDR2 SYGVKD. This CDR3 contains 15 residues. This CDR3 is CAISDGRGLPTEAFF. The CDR3, as DNA: TGTGCCATCAGTGATGGTAGGGGACTCCCCACTGAAGCTTTCTTT.

This clone was detected once. The chain uses TRBV7-2 and TRBJ2-7, with TRBD2 identical over 12 bases. Germline CDR1 is SGHTA and CDR2 is FQGNSA. V lost 5 bases to trimming and J lost 4 bases; unmatched junction nucleotides: 9. The CDR3 has 16 amino acids. The CDR3 bases are TGTGCCAGCAGCCTAGGACTAGCGGGAAAATTTTACGAGCAGTACTTC. Its translation: CASSLGLAGKFYEQYF.

The chain joins TRBV11-3 to TRBJ2-1; 7 bases line up with TRBD1. Per the germline V gene, CDR1 is SGHNT and CDR2 is YENEEA. The CDR3 loop spans 13 amino acids. Unmatched junction bases numbered 6, after V lost 5 bases and J lost 8 bases. The CDR3 protein is CASSEDRVDEQFF. Here the CDR3 DNA reads TGTGCCAGCAGCGAAGACAGGGTCGATGAGCAGTTCTTC.

V is TRBV18 and J is TRBJ2-5; D remains ambiguous. The V end was cut by 2 bases, the J end by 2 bases, with 9 bases between. The CDR3 runs to 14 residues. Germline values: CDR1 KGHSH, CDR2 LQKENI. As DNA, the CDR3 is TGTGCCAGCTCACCATCTGCGGCACAAGAGACCCAGTACTTC. Translating gives CASSPSAAQETQYF.

V usage is TRBV5-1 and J usage is TRBJ1-3, with 10 bases matching TRBD1. J lost 6 bases, V lost 0 bases, and 3 bases had no gene match. Germline values: CDR1 SGHRS, CDR2 YFSETQ. The CDR3 covers 15 residues. The CDR3 spells CASSLEGTGVNTIYF. The CDR3 DNA sequence: TGCGCCAGCAGCTTGGAAGGGACAGGGGTAAACACCATATATTTT.

The chain recombines TRBV18 with TRBJ1-1, with D unclear. V was pared by 6 bases and J by 3 bases, with 5 bases between. The CDR3 extends over 11 amino acids. Per the germline V gene, CDR1 is KGHSH and CDR2 is LQKENI. CDR3 sequence reads: CASSRDTEAFF. The CDR3 DNA sequence: TGTGCCAGCTCCCGGGACACTGAAGCTTTCTTT.

J is TRBJ1-6 and V is TRBV6-5, with unresolved D. In germline, CDR1 is MNHEY, CDR2 SVGAGI. CDR3 length: 13 residues. V lost 6 bases and J lost 6, with 9 bases in between. CDR3: CASRRERNSPLHF. CDR3 coding DNA: TGTGCCAGCAGACGAGAACGTAATTCACCCCTCCACTTT.

This chain links TRBV6-5 with TRBJ2-7; D gene ambiguous. Between the trimmed V and J ends, which lost 0 bases and 4 bases, there was a span of 7 bases. Germline lookup yields CDR1 MNHEY and CDR2 SVGAGI. The CDR3 is made up of 13 amino acids. The CDR3 region has the DNA TGTGCCAGCAGTTACTCTGCCGGGTACGAGCAGTACTTC. Protein product: CASSYSAGYEQYF.

The sample holds a few counts of this clone. The chain employs TRBV10-3 and TRBJ1-4, with 9 bases identical to TRBD1. The CDR3 is made up of 13 amino acids. Germline CDR1 and CDR2: ENHRY and SYGVKD. J gave up 11 bases and V 4 bases, and 5 bases lay outside the gene matches. DNA for the CDR3: TGTGCCATCAGTGGGGACAGGGAGGGGAAACTGTTTTTT. It yields the protein CAISGDREGKLFF.

V is TRBV6-5 and J is TRBJ1-2; D gene uncertain. This CDR3 contains 14 residues. Deletions cut 6 bases from V and 0 bases from J, with 11 bases between. Germline CDR1 and CDR2: MNHEY and SVGAGI. CDR3 protein: CASSRSGANYGYTF. The CDR3 bases are TGTGCCAGCAGCCGCAGCGGGGCTAACTATGGCTACACCTTC.

The chain couples TRBV3-1 (or the pseudogene TRBV3-2) to TRBJ2-6, with D possibly TRBD2 on 6 matching bases. The CDR3 loop spans 14 amino acids. The V gene lost 0 bases and the J gene lost 9 bases, with 9 bases spanning the gap. Germline V gene sequence: CDR1 LGHDT, CDR2 YNNKEL (reference sequence). The CDR3 DNA is TGTGCCAGCAGCCAAGATGGGGGAGGCAACGTCCTGACTTTC. It yields the protein CASSQDGGGNVLTF.

The chain employs TRBV5-1 and TRBJ2-1; 10 nucleotides match TRBD2. J was trimmed by 5 bases and V by 4 bases; bases with no gene match: 9. The CDR3 sequence is 16 residues long. In germline, CDR1 is SGHRS, CDR2 YFSETQ. This CDR3 is CASSPSSGSTNNEQFF. DNA of the CDR3: TGCGCCAGCAGCCCATCTAGCGGGAGTACCAACAATGAGCAGTTCTTC.

This chain links TRBV3-1 (or the pseudogene TRBV3-2) with TRBJ1-5; D possibly corresponds to TRBD1 (6 bases). This CDR3 comprises 15 residues. CDR1 LGHDT and CDR2 YNNKEL come from the germline V gene (reference sequence). V lost 3 bases, J lost 2 bases, and 11 bases lay in between. The CDR3 DNA follows: TGTGCCAGCAGCCACACAGGGCTGGGCAATCAGCCCCAGCATTTT. Residues: CASSHTGLGNQPQHF.

The chain links TRBV10-3 to TRBJ1-2; D is uncertain. CDR1 is ENHRY and CDR2 is SYGVKD in the germline V gene. CDR3 length equals 16 residues. V lost 1 base to trimming and J lost 4 bases, with 16 bases between them. CDR3 protein: CAISEYIQSPAYGYTF. The CDR3 nucleotides are TGTGCCATCAGTGAGTACATACAGTCACCCGCCTATGGCTACACCTTC.

The chain joins TRBV2 to TRBJ2-1; no firm D call. Germline CDR1 is SNHLY and CDR2 is FYNNEI. The ends were cut back, 1 base at V and 15 bases at J, with 16 bases in the middle. The CDR3 is 13 amino acids. The DNA for the CDR3 is TGTGCCAGCAGTGAAGGTTTCCGGGTCCCTCCGTTCTTC. Its protein is CASSEGFRVPPFF.

The CDR3 loop reads CASSAGGGTKQYF. The CDR3 DNA is TGTGCCAGCAGTGCCGGGGGGGGTACGAAGCAGTACTTC. This chain links TRBV2 with TRBJ2-7, with 8 nucleotides matching TRBD2. Germline V gene sequence: CDR1 SNHLY, CDR2 FYNNEI. The CDR3 has 13 amino acids. V shed 4 bases, J shed 8 bases, and the junction held 7 bases outside the gene matches. Together with reference TRBV2 and TRBJ2-7, the CDR3 gives the full variable domain: EPEVTQTPSHQVTQMGQEVILRCVPISNHLYFYWYRQILGQKVEFLVSFYNNEISEKSEIFDDQFSVERPDGSNFTLKIRSTKLEDSAMYFCASSAGGGTKQYFGPGTRLTVT.

The J gene is TRBJ1-4, the V gene TRBV5-5, with D unclear. Germline V gene data show CDR1 as SGHKS and CDR2 as YYEKEE (reference sequence). The CDR3 has 13 amino acids. Trimming cost V 3 bases and J 6 bases, with 9 bases left between them. The CDR3 reads CASSYSEYEKLFF. The CDR3 DNA follows: TGTGCCAGCAGCTACTCCGAATATGAAAAACTGTTTTTT.

The chain couples TRBV5-1 to TRBJ1-5; 9 nucleotides match TRBD1. CDR3 size: 17 residues. Germline V gene lookup returns CDR1 SGHRS and CDR2 YFSETQ. The trim removed 0 bases at V and 6 bases at J, leaving 10 bases unmatched. The CDR3 DNA sequence: TGCGCCAGCAGCTTGGATCCCGGGACAGGGAATGGTCAGCCCCAGCATTTT. This encodes CASSLDPGTGNGQPQHF.

This chain joins TRBV19 and TRBJ2-1, with 8 bases matching TRBD1. Germline trimming cut 6 bases from V and 10 bases from J; bases unmatched to any gene: 14. Germline CDR1 LNHDA, CDR2 SQIVND (reference sequence). The CDR3 length is 15 residues. The CDR3 DNA is TGTGCCAGTAGAGGAGGTCAGGGGGCGAGTGGGGAGCAGTTCTTC. It encodes CASRGGQGASGEQFF.